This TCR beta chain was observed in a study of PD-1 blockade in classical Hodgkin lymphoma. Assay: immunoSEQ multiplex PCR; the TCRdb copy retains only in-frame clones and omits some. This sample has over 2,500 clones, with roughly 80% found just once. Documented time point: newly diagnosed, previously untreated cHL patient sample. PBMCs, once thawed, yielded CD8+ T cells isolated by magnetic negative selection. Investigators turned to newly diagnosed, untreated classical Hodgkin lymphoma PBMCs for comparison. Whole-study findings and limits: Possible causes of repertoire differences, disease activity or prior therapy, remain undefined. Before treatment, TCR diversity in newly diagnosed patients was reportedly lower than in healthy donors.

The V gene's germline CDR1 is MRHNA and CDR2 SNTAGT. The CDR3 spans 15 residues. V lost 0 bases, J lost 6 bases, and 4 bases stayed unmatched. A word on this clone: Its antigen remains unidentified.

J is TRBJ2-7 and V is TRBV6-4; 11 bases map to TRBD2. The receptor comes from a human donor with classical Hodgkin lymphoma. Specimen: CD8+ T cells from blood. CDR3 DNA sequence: TGTGCCAGCAGTGACTCGGGACTAGCGGCATCCGAGCAGTACTTC. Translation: CASSDSGLAASEQYF.